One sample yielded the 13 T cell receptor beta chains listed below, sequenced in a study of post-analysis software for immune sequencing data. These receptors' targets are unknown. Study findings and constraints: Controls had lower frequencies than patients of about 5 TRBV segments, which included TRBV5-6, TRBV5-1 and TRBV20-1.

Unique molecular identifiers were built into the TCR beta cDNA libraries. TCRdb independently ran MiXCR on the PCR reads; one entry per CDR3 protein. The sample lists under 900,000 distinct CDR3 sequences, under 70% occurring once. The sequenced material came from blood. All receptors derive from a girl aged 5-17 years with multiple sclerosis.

CDR3 sequence (DNA): TGCGCCAGCAGCCAAGGTCCTCCGGGACATATCGCGAACACTGAAGCTTTCTTT. Its translation is CASSQGPPGHIANTEAFF. The J gene is TRBJ1-1, the V gene TRBV4-1; D possibly corresponds to TRBD1 (6 bases). Germline CDR1 is MGHRA and CDR2 is YSYEKL. Between the trimmed V and J ends, which lost 1 base and 1 base, there was a span of 19 bases. CDR3 length: 18 residues.

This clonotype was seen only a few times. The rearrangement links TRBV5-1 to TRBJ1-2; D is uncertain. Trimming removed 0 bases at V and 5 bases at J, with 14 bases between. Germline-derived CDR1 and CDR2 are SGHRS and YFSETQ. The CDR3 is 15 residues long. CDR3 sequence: CASSLEAGAKYGYTF. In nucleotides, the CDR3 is TGCGCCAGCAGCTTGGAGGCAGGCGCCAAGTATGGCTACACCTTC.

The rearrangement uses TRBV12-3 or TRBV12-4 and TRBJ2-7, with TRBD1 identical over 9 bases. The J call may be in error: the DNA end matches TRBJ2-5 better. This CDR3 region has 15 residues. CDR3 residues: CASSFGQGQGETQYF. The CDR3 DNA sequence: TGTGCCAGCAGCTTCGGACAGGGGCAGGGAGAGACCCAGTACTTC.

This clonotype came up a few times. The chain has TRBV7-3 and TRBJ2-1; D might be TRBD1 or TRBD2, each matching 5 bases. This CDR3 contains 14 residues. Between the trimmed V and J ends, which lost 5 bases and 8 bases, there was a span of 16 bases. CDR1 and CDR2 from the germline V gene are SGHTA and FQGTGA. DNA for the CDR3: TGTGCCAGCAGCCCGCGGGCCTTAGGGGATGAGCAGTTCTTC. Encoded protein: CASSPRALGDEQFF.

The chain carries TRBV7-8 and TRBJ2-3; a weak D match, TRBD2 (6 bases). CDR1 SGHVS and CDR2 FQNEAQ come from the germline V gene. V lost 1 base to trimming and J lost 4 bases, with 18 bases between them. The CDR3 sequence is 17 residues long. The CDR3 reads CASSLVGGRTGSDTQYF. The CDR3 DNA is TGTGCCAGCAGCTTAGTGGGGGGTAGGACGGGGTCAGATACGCAGTATTTT.

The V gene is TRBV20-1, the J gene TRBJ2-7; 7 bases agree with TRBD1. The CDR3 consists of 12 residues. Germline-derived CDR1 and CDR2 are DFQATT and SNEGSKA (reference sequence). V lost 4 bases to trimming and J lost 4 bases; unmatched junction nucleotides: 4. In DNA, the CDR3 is TGCAGTGCTACAGACAGGGAGTACGAGCAGTACTTC. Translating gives CSATDREYEQYF.

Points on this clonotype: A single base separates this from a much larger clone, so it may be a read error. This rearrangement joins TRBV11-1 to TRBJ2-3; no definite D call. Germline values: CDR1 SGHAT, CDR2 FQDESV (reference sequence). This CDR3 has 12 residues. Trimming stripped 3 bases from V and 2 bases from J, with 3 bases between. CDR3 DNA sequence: TGTGCCAGCAGCTTTATCACAGATACGCAGTATTTT. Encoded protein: CASSFITDTQYF. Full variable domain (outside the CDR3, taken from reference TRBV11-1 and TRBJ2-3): EAEVAQSPRYKITEKSQAVAFWCDPISGHATLYWYRQILGQGPELLVQFQDESVVDDSQLPKDRFSAERLKGVDSTLKIQPAELGDSAMYLCASSFITDTQYFGPGTRLTVL.

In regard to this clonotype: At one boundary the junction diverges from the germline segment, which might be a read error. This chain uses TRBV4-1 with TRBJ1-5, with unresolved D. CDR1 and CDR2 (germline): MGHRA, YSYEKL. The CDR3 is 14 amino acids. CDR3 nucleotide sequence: TGCGCCAGCAGCCAAGATCGTTCAGATCAGCCCCGGCATTTT. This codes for CASSQDRSDQPRHF.

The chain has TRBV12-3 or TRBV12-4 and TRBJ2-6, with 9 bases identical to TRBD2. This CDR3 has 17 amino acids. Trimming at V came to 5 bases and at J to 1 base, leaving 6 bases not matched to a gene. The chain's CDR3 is CASSTGTSLSGANVLTF. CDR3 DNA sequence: TGTGCCAGCAGTACCGGGACTAGCCTGTCTGGGGCCAACGTCCTGACTTTC.

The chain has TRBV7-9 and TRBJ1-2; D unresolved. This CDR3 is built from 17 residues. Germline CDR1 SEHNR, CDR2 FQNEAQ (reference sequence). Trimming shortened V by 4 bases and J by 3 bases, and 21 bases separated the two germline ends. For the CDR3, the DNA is TGTGCCAGCAGCTACACGTCGGCCCTTAAACGAGACTATGGCTACACCTTC. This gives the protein CASSYTSALKRDYGYTF.

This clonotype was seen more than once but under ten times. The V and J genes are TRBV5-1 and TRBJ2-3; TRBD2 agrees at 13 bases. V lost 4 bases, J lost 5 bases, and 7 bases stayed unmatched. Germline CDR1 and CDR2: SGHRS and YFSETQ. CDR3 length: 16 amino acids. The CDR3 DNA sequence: TGCGCCAGCAGCCCGCGACTAGCGGGAGGTCGAGATACGCAGTATTTT. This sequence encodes CASSPRLAGGRDTQYF.

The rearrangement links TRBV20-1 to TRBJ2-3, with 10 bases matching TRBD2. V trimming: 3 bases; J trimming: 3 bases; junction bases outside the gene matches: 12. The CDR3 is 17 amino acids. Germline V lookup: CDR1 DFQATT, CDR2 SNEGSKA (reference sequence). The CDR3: CSASPIAGGLGTDTQYF. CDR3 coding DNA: TGCAGTGCTAGCCCTATAGCGGGAGGTTTAGGAACAGATACGCAGTATTTT.

The CDR3 here is CASSLVGTGVYNEQFF. Written as DNA, the CDR3 is TGCGCCAGCAGCTTGGTCGGGACAGGGGTCTACAATGAGCAGTTCTTC. The chain carries TRBV5-1 and TRBJ2-1; 10 positions match TRBD1. Losses at the gene ends were 0 bases for V and 3 bases for J; bases not matched to a gene: 3. The CDR3 covers 16 residues. In germline, CDR1 is SGHRS, CDR2 YFSETQ.